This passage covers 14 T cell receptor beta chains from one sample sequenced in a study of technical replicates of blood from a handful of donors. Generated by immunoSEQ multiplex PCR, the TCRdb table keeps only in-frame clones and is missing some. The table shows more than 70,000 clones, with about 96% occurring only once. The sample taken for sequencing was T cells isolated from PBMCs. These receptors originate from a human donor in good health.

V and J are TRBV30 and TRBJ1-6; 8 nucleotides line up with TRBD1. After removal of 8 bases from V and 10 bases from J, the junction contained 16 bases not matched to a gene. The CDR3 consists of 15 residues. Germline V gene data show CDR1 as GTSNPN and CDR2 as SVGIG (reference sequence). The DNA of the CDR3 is TGTGCCCGGACAGAGAGCGGGACAGGAACCTCACCCCTCCACTTT. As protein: CARTESGTGTSPLHF. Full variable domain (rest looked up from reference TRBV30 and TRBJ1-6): SQTIHQWPATLVQPVGSPLSLECTVEGTSNPNLYWYRQAAGRGLQLLFYSVGIGQISSEVPQNLSASRPQDRQFILSSKKLLLSDSGFYLCARTESGTGTSPLHFGNGTRLTVT.

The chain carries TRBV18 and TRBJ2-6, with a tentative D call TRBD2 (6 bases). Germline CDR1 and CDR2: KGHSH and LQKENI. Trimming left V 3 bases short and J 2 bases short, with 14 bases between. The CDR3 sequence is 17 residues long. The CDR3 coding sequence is TGTGCCAGCTCACCCCGGGACTGGACAACTGGGGCCAACGTCCTGACTTTC. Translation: CASSPRDWTTGANVLTF.

The CDR3 reads CASGGTNYGYTF. CDR3 sequence (DNA): TGTGCCAGCGGGGGGACTAACTATGGCTACACCTTC. J is TRBJ1-2 and V is TRBV19; perhaps TRBD1 as D (5 bases). V was cut by 9 bases and J by 0 bases, with 8 bases left in between. Germline CDR1 and CDR2: LNHDA and SQIVND (reference sequence). The CDR3 is 12 amino acids.

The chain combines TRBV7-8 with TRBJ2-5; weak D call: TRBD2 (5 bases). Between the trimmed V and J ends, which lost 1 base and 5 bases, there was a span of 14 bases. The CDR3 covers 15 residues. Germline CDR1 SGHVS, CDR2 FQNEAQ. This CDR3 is CASSLVGPSGETQYF. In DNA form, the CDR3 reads TGTGCCAGCAGCTTAGTGGGTCCCTCGGGGGAGACCCAGTACTTC.

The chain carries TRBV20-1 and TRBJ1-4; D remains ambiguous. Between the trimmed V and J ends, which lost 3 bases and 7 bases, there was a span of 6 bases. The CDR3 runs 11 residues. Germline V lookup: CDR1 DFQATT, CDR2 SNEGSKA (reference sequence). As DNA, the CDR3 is TGCAGTGCTAGGTTCTCTGAAAAACTGTTTTTT. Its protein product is CSARFSEKLFF.

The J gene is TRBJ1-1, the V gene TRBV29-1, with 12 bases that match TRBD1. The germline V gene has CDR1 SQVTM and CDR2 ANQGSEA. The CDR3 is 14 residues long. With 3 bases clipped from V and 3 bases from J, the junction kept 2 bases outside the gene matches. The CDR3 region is CSVEGTGGYTEAFF. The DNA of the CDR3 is TGCAGCGTTGAGGGGACAGGGGGCTACACTGAAGCTTTCTTT.

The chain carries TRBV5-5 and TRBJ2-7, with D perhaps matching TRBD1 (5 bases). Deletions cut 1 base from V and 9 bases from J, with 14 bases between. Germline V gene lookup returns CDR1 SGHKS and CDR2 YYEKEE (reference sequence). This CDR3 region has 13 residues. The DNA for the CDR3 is TGTGCCAGCAGCTTGCAGGCAGGGCAGGCGCAGTACTTC. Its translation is CASSLQAGQAQYF.

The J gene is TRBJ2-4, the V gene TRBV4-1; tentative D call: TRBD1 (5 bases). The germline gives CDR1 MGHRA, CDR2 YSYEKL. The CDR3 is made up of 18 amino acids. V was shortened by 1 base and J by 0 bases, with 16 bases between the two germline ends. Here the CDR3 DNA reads TGCGCCAGCAGCCAAGGACAGCAAACTATTTTAGCCAAAAACATTCAGTACTTC. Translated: CASSQGQQTILAKNIQYF.

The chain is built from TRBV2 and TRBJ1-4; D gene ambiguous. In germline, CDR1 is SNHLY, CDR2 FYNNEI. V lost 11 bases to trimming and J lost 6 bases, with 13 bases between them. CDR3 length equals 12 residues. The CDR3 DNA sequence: TGTGCCTCTAGTCCCCGGTATGAAAAACTGTTTTTT. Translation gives CASSPRYEKLFF.

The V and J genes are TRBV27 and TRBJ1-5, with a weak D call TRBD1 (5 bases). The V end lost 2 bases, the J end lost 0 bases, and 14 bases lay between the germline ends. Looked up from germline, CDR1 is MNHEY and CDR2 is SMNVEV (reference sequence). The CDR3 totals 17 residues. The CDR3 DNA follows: TGTGCCAGCAGTTTAGGGGCGGACGATTATAGCAATCAGCCCCAGCATTTT. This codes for CASSLGADDYSNQPQHF.

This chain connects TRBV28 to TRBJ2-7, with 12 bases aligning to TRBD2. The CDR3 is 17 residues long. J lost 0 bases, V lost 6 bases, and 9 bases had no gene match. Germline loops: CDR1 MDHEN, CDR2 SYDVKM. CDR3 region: CASSTYGLAGSSYEQYF. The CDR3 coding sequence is TGTGCCAGCAGCACCTATGGACTAGCGGGGAGCTCCTACGAGCAGTACTTC.

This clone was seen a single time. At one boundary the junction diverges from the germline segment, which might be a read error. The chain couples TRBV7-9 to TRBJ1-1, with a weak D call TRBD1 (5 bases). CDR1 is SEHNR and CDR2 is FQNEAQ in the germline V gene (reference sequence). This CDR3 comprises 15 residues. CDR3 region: CASSKQVQVEPETFF. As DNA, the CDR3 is TGTGCCAGCAGCAAACAAGTACAGGTAGAACCTGAAACTTTCTTT.

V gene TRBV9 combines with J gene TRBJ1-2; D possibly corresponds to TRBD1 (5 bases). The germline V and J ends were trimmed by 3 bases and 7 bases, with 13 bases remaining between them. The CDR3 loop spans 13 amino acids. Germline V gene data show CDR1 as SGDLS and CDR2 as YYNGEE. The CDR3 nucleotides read TGTGCCAGCAGCGCGCAGGGTATGAGTGGCTACACCTTC. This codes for CASSAQGMSGYTF.

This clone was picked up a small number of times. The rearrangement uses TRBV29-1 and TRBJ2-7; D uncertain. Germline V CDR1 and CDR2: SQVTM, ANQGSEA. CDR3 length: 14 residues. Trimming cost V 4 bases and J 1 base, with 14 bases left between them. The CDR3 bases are TGCAGCGTTGCTGGGCAGTTGAGTTCCTACGAGCAGTACTTC. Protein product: CSVAGQLSSYEQYF.